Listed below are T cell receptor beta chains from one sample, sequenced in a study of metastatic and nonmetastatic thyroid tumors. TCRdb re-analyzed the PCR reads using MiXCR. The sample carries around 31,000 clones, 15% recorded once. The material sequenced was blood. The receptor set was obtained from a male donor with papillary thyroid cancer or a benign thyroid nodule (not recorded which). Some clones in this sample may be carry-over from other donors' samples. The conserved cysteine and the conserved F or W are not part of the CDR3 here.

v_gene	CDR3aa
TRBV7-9	ASSLGGRNHPQH
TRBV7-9	ASSRAPAGYT
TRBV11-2	ASSLSGGAGTQY
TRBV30	AWSKGEGYEQY
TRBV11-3	ASSLDKQGLNQPQH
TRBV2	ASSGTAHPSYEQY
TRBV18	ASSSGQGETQY
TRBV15	ATSRGVLNYGYT
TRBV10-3	AISESMSEIDGYT
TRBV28	ASIPAHLRTGELF
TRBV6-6	ASSYSAGDYGNTIY
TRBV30	ALNRGSAGANVLT
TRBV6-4	ATSRELGTDTQY
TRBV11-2	ASSLVGTQTVGEQY
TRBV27	ASRGILNQPQH
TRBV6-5	ASIRAVTGQPSSGNTIY
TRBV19	ASSVTGRTEAF